Detailed here is one TCR beta chain. Its antigen remains unidentified. The sample comes from a study of identical twins. CDR3 length: 13 residues. Trimming removed 4 bases at V and 4 bases at J, with 10 bases between. Per germline, CDR1 SQVTM and CDR2 ANQGSEA. TCRdb redid the calling of the 5' RACE reads with MiXCR, one entry per CDR3 protein. The profile covers about 890,000 distinct CDR3 sequences, with roughly an eighth appearing a single time and roughly 1.5% taken by the ten largest. Study-wide results and caveats: Clonotypes of the beta chain that were abundant in cord blood carried fewer insertions (memory repertoires showed none).

These data were likewise used in another study, on yellow fever vaccine responses in identical twins.

Sequencing used PBMCs. This TCR came from a woman younger than 30 in good health. The V gene is TRBV29-1, the J gene TRBJ2-2, with unresolved D. In DNA form, the CDR3 reads TGCAGCGTTGTCTTCCCGTCCACCGGGGAGCTGTTTTTT. Translation gives CSVVFPSTGELFF.